This T cell receptor beta chain was profiled in a study of OX40 agonist ivuxolimab in advanced cancers. Regarding the study as a whole: Low normalized T-cell clonal expansion also characterized some of the nonresponders.

Assay used: immunoSEQ multiplex PCR; TCRdb lists only in-frame clones, some missing. The sample yields some 76,000 clones, about 93% seen once. The CDR3 covers 17 residues. V dropped 4 bases and J dropped 2 bases, with 20 bases sitting between them. Germline V gene sequence: CDR1 SGDLS, CDR2 YYNGEE. On this clone itself: Its antigen is undetermined.

This clonotype was obtained from an adult with an advanced solid tumor such as melanoma, head and neck, liver or kidney cancer. The chain has TRBV9 and TRBJ2-3, with a weak D call TRBD2 (5 bases). The sequencing used CD4+ or CD8+ T cells sorted from blood, collected in a trial of the OX40 agonist ivuxolimab. CDR3 in DNA: TGTGCCAGCAGCCCCGACGGTGCTAGGACTGACACAGATACGCAGTATTTT. It codes for CASSPDGARTDTDTQYF.